These 10 T cell receptor beta chains came from one sample sequenced in a study of T cells after posttransplantation cyclophosphamide. The protocol was immunoSEQ multiplex PCR, while the TCRdb copy is restricted to in-frame clones and leaves out a portion. This table has 50,000 to 55,000 clones, about 86% appearing once. The sample taken for sequencing was PBMCs. These receptors came from a man younger than 45 with a blood cancer, CMV-positive, and with a related stem cell donor.

The CDR3 DNA is TGTGCCAGCAGTTCTCGGGGACATTCCCAAGAGACCCAGTACTTC. The encoded protein is CASSSRGHSQETQYF. The V gene is TRBV2, the J gene TRBJ2-5; weak D call: TRBD1 (6 bases). The ends were cut back, 5 bases at V and 1 base at J, with 14 bases in the middle. The CDR3 has 15 residues. Per the germline V gene, CDR1 is SNHLY and CDR2 is FYNNEI.

The gene calls are TRBV19 and TRBJ2-5; 10 bases match TRBD2. Germline V gene lookup returns CDR1 LNHDA and CDR2 SQIVND (reference sequence). V lost 3 bases and J lost 2; bases outside the gene matches: 6. The CDR3 has 16 residues. The DNA for the CDR3 is TGTGCCAGTAGTATTGGCCAAGCGGGGGGGCAAGAGACCCAGTACTTC. Protein sequence: CASSIGQAGGQETQYF.

This chain links TRBV11-3 with TRBJ2-2; weak D call: TRBD2 (6 bases). Germline V gene data show CDR1 as SGHNT and CDR2 as YENEEA. V gave up 2 bases and J gave up 13 bases, with 20 bases separating them. The CDR3 totals 15 residues. The CDR3 loop is CASSLYRLGGDWLFF. The CDR3, as DNA: TGTGCCAGCAGCTTATACCGACTGGGCGGGGATTGGCTGTTTTTT.

This clone came up a few times. The rearrangement links TRBV2 to TRBJ1-1, with 7 bases that match TRBD1. This CDR3 is built from 15 residues. Germline V lookup: CDR1 SNHLY, CDR2 FYNNEI. Trimming cost V 6 bases and J 1 base; bases outside gene matches: 8. CDR3 in DNA: TGTGCCAGCAGCGCTCAGGGGACAGCGAACACTGAAGCTTTCTTT. This codes for CASSAQGTANTEAFF.

The rearrangement joins TRBV28 to TRBJ2-3; TRBD2 matches 9 bases. Germline V gives CDR1 MDHEN, CDR2 SYDVKM. The CDR3 is 16 residues long. Losses at the gene ends were 6 bases for V and 6 bases for J; bases not matched to a gene: 13. Here the CDR3 DNA reads TGTGCCAGCAGCCCCGCGCTAGCGGGGCTCCGGGATACGCAGTATTTT. Its translation is CASSPALAGLRDTQYF.

J is TRBJ1-3 and V is TRBV7-8; 7 bases are a match to TRBD1. Losses at the gene ends were 5 bases for V and 10 bases for J; bases not matched to a gene: 14. CDR3 length: 15 amino acids. Looked up from germline, CDR1 is SGHVS and CDR2 is FQNEAQ. The CDR3 DNA follows: TGTGCCAGCAGCCCACTCCCGGGACAGCCGGGGACCATATATTTT. This gives the protein CASSPLPGQPGTIYF.

The chain has TRBV15 and TRBJ2-2, with TRBD1 matching over 7 bases. The CDR3 is 15 residues long. Losses at the gene ends were 5 bases for V and 3 bases for J; bases not matched to a gene: 6. The germline CDR1 and CDR2 sequences are LNHNV and YYDKDF (reference sequence). CDR3 sequence reads: CATSRDRVYTGELFF. CDR3 DNA: TGTGCCACCAGCCGGGACAGAGTATACACCGGGGAGCTGTTTTTT.

The genes are TRBV19 and TRBJ2-7; D is perhaps TRBD1 (5 bases). The germline V and J ends were trimmed by 3 bases and 0 bases, with 12 bases remaining between them. The CDR3 loop spans 15 amino acids. Germline values: CDR1 LNHDA, CDR2 SQIVND (reference sequence). CDR3 coding DNA: TGTGCCAGTAGTATGAGACAGCCAGACTCCTACGAGCAGTACTTC. Translation gives CASSMRQPDSYEQYF.

The chain joins TRBV20-1 to TRBJ2-3, with D unclear. V was cut by 2 bases and J by 6 bases, with 6 bases left in between. From germline, CDR1 is DFQATT and CDR2 SNEGSKA (reference sequence). The CDR3 totals 11 residues. CDR3 in DNA: TGCAGTGCTAGATACGGGGATACGCAGTATTTT. This sequence encodes CSARYGDTQYF.

This clone was observed a few times. The chain links TRBV6-5 to TRBJ1-1; the D gene is possibly TRBD1 (5 bases). The V and J ends lost 9 bases and 1 base respectively, with 18 bases between them. The V gene's germline CDR1 is MNHEY and CDR2 SVGAGI. This CDR3 has 15 amino acids. DNA for the CDR3: TGTGCCAGTTGGTATCAGGGCGTGGGGAACACTGAAGCTTTCTTT. It specifies CASWYQGVGNTEAFF.